The 13 T cell receptor beta chains below all came from one sample that was sequenced in a study of somatic mutations in cytotoxic T cells in rheumatoid arthritis (dated by TCRdb to about 2017). The library relied on the immunoSEQ multiplex PCR assay. Entries here come from immuneACCESS through TCRdb and include only in-frame sequences with V and J called. Some clones fail to appear in such tables; in the studies checked, an unresolved V gene covers under half of the shortfall, and the cause of the remainder is unknown. Within this sample are around 14,000 clones, with about 90% of them counted one time only. Roughly 18% of the sample belongs to the ten largest clones. Sample: CD4+ T cells sorted from blood. All receptors derive from a man in his sixties or seventies with rheumatoid arthritis.

The rearrangement uses TRBV30 and TRBJ2-7, with D perhaps TRBD1 (5 bases). The V end lost 2 bases, the J end lost 5 bases, and 10 bases lay between the germline ends. Germline loops: CDR1 GTSNPN, CDR2 SVGIG (reference sequence). The CDR3 consists of 12 residues. The CDR3 sequence is CAWSLAGNEQYF. CDR3 bases: TGTGCCTGGAGTCTCGCAGGGAACGAGCAGTACTTC.

This sequence joins TRBV6-6 and TRBJ1-3; D call uncertain. CDR1 MNHNY and CDR2 SVGAGI come from the germline V gene (reference sequence). The CDR3 totals 12 residues. V lost 6 bases to trimming and J lost 4 bases, with 7 bases between them. The DNA of the CDR3 is TGTGCCAGCAGCCTCCAGGGAAACACCATATATTTT. Translation gives CASSLQGNTIYF.

V is TRBV9 and J is TRBJ2-7; 9 positions match TRBD1. V gave up 1 base and J gave up 1 base; unmatched junction bases: 12. CDR3 length equals 18 residues. Germline-derived CDR1 and CDR2 are SGDLS and YYNGEE. CDR3 in DNA: TGTGCCAGCAGCGTACCCCCTCACCGGGACAGGGCTTCCTACGAGCAGTACTTC. Amino acids: CASSVPPHRDRASYEQYF.

The V and J genes are TRBV6-1 and TRBJ1-2; D not certain. V lost 6 bases to trimming and J lost 4 bases, with 12 bases between them. This CDR3 has 13 amino acids. CDR1 is MNHNS, CDR2 SASEGT, per germline. The CDR3 DNA sequence: TGTGCCAGCAGGGGTAGCAGCAGCTATGGCTACACCTTC. This sequence encodes CASRGSSSYGYTF.

The rearrangement uses TRBV2 and TRBJ2-2, with 9 positions matching TRBD1. The CDR3 is made up of 15 amino acids. Germline V CDR1 and CDR2: SNHLY, FYNNEI. The trim removed 6 bases at V and 4 bases at J, leaving 6 bases unmatched. The CDR3 DNA reads as TGTGCCAGCAGAGTACAGGGGGCGGGCACCGGGGAGCTGTTTTTT. Translating gives CASRVQGAGTGELFF.

This clone has a single count. The chain carries TRBV18 and TRBJ1-5, with 8 bases aligning to TRBD1. The CDR3 covers 14 residues. Trimming removed 0 bases from V and 8 bases from J; junction bases left unmatched: 3. Germline CDR1 is KGHSH and CDR2 is LQKENI. The CDR3 DNA reads TGTGCCAGCTCACCACCGGGACAGGCTGAGCCCCAGCATTTT. Protein: CASSPPGQAEPQHF.

This clone occurred a few times. V gene TRBV7-2 combines with J gene TRBJ2-7; D not resolved. V was pared by 8 bases and J by 4 bases, with 15 bases between. Germline-derived CDR1 and CDR2 are SGHTA and FQGNSA. This CDR3 has 13 amino acids. This CDR3 reads CASSYREDYEQYF. The CDR3 DNA is TGTGCCAGCTCCTATCGTGAGGATTACGAGCAGTACTTC.

In DNA, the CDR3 is TGTGCCAGCAGTTACTCGATAGGGGCACCTTTGGAGCAGTACTTC. It encodes CASSYSIGAPLEQYF. V usage is TRBV6-5 and J usage is TRBJ2-7; D perhaps matches TRBD1 (5 bases). CDR3 length equals 15 residues. In germline, CDR1 is MNHEY, CDR2 SVGAGI. With 0 bases removed from V and 7 bases from J, the gap between germline ends came to 16 bases.

This chain uses TRBV6-5 with TRBJ1-2, with D tentatively TRBD1 (5 bases). This CDR3 comprises 12 residues. CDR1 is MNHEY and CDR2 is SVGAGI in the germline V gene. Deletions cut 6 bases from V and 8 bases from J, with 13 bases between. This chain's CDR3 is CASSLGPLGYTF. The CDR3, as DNA: TGTGCCAGCAGCCTGGGGCCCCTGGGCTACACCTTC.

This chain joins TRBV2 and TRBJ2-1, with D uncertain. V was trimmed by 4 bases and J by 4 bases, leaving 8 bases between them. There are 13 residues in the CDR3. The germline V gene has CDR1 SNHLY and CDR2 FYNNEI. In DNA form, the CDR3 reads TGTGCCAGCAGTGCGTACAGATACAATGAGCAGTTCTTC. Encoded protein: CASSAYRYNEQFF.

The J gene is TRBJ1-5, the V gene TRBV18, with D unclear. V dropped 2 bases and J dropped 5 bases, with 10 bases sitting between them. There are 14 residues in the CDR3. The germline V gene encodes CDR1 KGHSH and CDR2 LQKENI. The CDR3 sequence: CASSPVGRDQPQHF. The CDR3 DNA reads TGTGCCAGCTCACCAGTGGGCAGAGATCAGCCCCAGCATTTT.

V and J are TRBV5-8 and TRBJ2-6; D is undetermined. Trimming took off 0 bases at V and 0 bases at J, with 7 bases between the two ends. The CDR3 is 16 amino acids. CDR1 and CDR2 (germline): SGHTS, YDEGEE. CDR3 nucleotides: TGTGCCAGCAGCTTGGACAGTCACTCTGGGGCCAACGTCCTGACTTTC. This sequence encodes CASSLDSHSGANVLTF.

In its sample, this clone was seen once. CDR3 sequence (DNA): TGTGCCAGCAGCCGTACGGACGGGATTCGGCCATTTGAAGCTTTCTTT. It codes for CASSRTDGIRPFEAFF. This chain links TRBV7-3 with TRBJ1-1; D is undetermined. V was pared by 5 bases and J by 7 bases, with 23 bases between. Germline CDR1 reads SGHTA; CDR2 reads FQGTGA. The CDR3 spans 16 residues.